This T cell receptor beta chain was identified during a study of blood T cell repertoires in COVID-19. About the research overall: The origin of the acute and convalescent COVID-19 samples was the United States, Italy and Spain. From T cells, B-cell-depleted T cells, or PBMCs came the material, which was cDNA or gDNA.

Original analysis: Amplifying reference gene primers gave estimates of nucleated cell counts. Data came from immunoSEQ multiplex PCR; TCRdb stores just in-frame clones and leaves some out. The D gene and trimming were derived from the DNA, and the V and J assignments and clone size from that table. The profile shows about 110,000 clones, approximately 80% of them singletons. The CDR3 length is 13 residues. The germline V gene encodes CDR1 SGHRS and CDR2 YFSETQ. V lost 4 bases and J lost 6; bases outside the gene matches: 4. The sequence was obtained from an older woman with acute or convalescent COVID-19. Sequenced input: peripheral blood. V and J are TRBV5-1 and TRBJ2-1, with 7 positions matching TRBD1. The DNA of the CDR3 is TGCGCCAGCAGCCTGGACAGGAGCAATGAGCAGTTCTTC. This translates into CASSLDRSNEQFF.